This TCR beta chain came from a study of blood T cell repertoires in COVID-19. As for the study in general: Sites across the United States, Italy and Spain contributed samples from acute and convalescent COVID-19. The analysed material was cDNA or gDNA that came from T cells, B-cell-depleted T cells, or PBMCs.

In the original analysis: Reference gene primer amplification in the assay estimated nucleated cell counts. Repertoires were generated with immunoSEQ multiplex PCR, while TCRdb's copy carries only in-frame clones and drops some. For V, J and clone size, that table is used; D and trimming come from the DNA. This table has over 200,000 clones, about 90% appearing once. Germline V gene lookup returns CDR1 LNHDA and CDR2 SQIVND (reference sequence). The CDR3 has 15 amino acids. V lost 0 bases and J 0 bases, leaving 8 bases between the germline ends. This TCR derives from a woman aged 55-75 years with acute or convalescent COVID-19. The gene calls are TRBV19 and TRBJ1-1; no definite D call. Sequenced material: peripheral blood. The CDR3 bases are TGTGCCAGTAGTATAGATCGCGGGTTGAACACTGAAGCTTTCTTT. Protein sequence: CASSIDRGLNTEAFF.